This TCR beta chain is from a study of blood T cell repertoires in COVID-19. Measured with immunoSEQ multiplex PCR; TCRdb has only the in-frame clones, and not every one. The sample has about 480,000 clones, approximately 91% seen once. Seattle researchers signed up patients amid active infection and tracked them longitudinally. V was pared by 4 bases and J by 4 bases, with 10 bases of the junction left unmatched. Germline V lookup: CDR1 SGDLS, CDR2 YYNGEE. The length of the CDR3 is 16 residues. The sample taken for sequencing was peripheral blood. The chain uses TRBV9 and TRBJ1-3, with TRBD1 matching over 8 bases. The receptor was isolated from a woman in her 50s with COVID-19, enrolled during active disease. The CDR3 loop is CASSPRDRMEGNTIYF. In nucleotides, the CDR3 is TGTGCCAGCAGCCCCCGGGACAGGATGGAAGGAAACACCATATATTTT.